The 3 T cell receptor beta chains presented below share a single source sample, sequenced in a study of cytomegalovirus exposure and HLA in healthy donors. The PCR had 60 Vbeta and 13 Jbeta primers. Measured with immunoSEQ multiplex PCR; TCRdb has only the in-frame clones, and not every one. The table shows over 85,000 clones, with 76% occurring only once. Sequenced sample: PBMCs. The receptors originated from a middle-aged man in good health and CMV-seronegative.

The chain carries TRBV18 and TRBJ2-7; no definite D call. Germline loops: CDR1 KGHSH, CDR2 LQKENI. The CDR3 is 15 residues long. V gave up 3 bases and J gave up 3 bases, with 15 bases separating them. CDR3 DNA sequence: TGTGCCAGCTCACCCCGGCGAGACAAGTACTACGAGCAGTACTTC. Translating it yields CASSPRRDKYYEQYF.

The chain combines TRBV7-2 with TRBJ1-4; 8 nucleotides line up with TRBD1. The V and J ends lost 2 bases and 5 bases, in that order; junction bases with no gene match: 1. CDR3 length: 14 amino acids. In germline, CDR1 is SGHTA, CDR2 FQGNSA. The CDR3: CASSLNRGNEKLFF. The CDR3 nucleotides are TGTGCCAGCAGCTTAAACAGGGGGAATGAAAAACTGTTTTTT. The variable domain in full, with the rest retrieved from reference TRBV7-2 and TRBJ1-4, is GAGVSQSPSNKVTEKGKDVELRCDPISGHTALYWYRQSLGQGLEFLIYFQGNSAPDKSGLPSDRFSAERTGGSVSTLTIQRTQQEDSAVYLCASSLNRGNEKLFFGSGTQLSVL.

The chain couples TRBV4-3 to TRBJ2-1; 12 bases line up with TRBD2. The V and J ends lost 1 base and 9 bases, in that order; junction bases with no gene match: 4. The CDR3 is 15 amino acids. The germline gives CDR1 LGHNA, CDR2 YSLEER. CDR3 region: CASSQAATSGGEQFF. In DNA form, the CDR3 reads TGCGCCAGCAGCCAAGCGGCGACTAGCGGGGGTGAGCAGTTCTTC.